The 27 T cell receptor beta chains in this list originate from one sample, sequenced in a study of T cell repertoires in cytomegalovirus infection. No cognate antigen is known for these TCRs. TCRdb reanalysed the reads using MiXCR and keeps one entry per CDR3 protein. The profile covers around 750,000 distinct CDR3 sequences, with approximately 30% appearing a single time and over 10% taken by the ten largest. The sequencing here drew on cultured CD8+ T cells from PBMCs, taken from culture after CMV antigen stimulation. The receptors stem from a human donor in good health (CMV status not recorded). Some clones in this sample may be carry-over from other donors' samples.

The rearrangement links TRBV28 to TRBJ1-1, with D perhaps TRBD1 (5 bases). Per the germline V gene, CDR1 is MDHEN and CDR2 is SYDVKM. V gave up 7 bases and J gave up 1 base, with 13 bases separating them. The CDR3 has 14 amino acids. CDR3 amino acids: CASMTGRPNTEAFF. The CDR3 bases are TGTGCCAGCATGACGGGACGCCCGAACACTGAAGCTTTCTTT.

The CDR3 nucleotides are TGCAGTGCTAGAGATCGGGGTAATAGCGGGGGAACCCGTCACGAGCAGTACTTC. Translated: CSARDRGNSGGTRHEQYF. The rearrangement joins TRBV20-1 to TRBJ2-7, with 9 positions matching TRBD2. Germline-derived CDR1 and CDR2 are DFQATT and SNEGSKA (reference sequence). Germline trimming cut 0 bases from V and 5 bases from J; bases unmatched to any gene: 17. The CDR3 length is 18 residues.

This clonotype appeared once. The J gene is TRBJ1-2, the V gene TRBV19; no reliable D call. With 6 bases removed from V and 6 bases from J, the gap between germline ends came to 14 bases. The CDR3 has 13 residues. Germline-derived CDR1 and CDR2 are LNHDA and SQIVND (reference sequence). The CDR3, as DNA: TGTGCCAGTAGGCTAGGCAGGCGCGATGGCTACACCTTC. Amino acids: CASRLGRRDGYTF. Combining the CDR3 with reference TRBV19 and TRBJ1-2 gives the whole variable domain DGGITQSPKYLFRKEGQNVTLSCEQNLNHDAMYWYRQDPGQGLRLIYYSQIVNDFQKGDIAEGYSVSREKKESFPLTVTSAQKNPTAFYLCASRLGRRDGYTFGSGTRLTVV.

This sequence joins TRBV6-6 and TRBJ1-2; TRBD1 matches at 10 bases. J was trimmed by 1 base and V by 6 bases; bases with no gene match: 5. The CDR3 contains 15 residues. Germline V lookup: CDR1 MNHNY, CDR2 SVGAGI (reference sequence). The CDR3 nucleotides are TGTGCCAGCAGACCCGACAGGGGGCTTAACTATGGCTACACCTTC. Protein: CASRPDRGLNYGYTF.

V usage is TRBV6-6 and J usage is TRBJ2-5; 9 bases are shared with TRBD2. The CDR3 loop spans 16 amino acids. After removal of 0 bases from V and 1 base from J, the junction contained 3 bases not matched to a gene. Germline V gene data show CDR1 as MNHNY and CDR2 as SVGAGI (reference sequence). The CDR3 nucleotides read TGTGCCAGCAGTTACTCTAGCGGGGGACTCCAAGAGACCCAGTACTTC. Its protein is CASSYSSGGLQETQYF.

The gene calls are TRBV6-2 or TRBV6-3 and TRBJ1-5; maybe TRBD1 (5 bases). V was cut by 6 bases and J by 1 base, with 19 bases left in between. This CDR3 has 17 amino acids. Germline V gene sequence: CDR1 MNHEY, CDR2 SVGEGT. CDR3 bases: TGTGCCAGCAGCGAACCCAACCTTGACAGAAGCAATCAGCCCCAGCATTTT. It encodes CASSEPNLDRSNQPQHF.

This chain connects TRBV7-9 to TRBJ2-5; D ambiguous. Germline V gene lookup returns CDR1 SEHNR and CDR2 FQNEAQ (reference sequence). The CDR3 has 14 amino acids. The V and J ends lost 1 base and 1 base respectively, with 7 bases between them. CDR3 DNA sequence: TGTGCCAGCAGCTTAGGGCAGTTCCAAGAGACCCAGTACTTC. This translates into CASSLGQFQETQYF. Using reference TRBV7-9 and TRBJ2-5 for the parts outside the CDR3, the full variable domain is DTGVSQNPRHKITKRGQNVTFRCDPISEHNRLYWYRQTLGQGPEFLTYFQNEAQLEKSRLLSDRFSAERPKGSFSTLEIQRTEQGDSAMYLCASSLGQFQETQYFGPGTRLLVL.

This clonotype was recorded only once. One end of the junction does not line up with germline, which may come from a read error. The CDR3 here is CASSLGSQRRSF. CDR3 sequence (DNA): TGTGCCAGCAGCTTGGGGTCACAGAGACGGTCCTTC. The V call is TRBV5-6, the J call TRBJ2-5; D gene uncertain. Per the germline V gene, CDR1 is SGHDT and CDR2 is YYEEEE. The CDR3 totals 12 residues.

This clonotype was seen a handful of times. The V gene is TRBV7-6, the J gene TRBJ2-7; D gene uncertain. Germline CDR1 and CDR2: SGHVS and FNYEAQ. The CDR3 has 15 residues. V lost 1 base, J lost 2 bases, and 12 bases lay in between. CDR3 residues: CASSLGGQIPYEQYV. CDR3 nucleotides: TGTGCCAGCAGCTTAGGGGGTCAGATCCCCTACGAGCAGTACGTC.

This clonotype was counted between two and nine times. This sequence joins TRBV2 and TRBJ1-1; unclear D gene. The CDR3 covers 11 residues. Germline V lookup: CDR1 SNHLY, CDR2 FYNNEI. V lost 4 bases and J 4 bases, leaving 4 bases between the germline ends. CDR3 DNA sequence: TGTGCCAGCAGTGTGCGCACTGAAGCTTTCTTT. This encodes CASSVRTEAFF.

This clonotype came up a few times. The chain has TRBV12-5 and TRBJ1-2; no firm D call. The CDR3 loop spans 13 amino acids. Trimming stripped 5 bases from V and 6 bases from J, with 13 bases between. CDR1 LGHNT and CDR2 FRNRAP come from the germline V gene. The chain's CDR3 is CASGRLLLNGYTF. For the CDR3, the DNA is TGTGCTAGTGGTCGCCTCCTATTAAATGGCTACACCTTC.

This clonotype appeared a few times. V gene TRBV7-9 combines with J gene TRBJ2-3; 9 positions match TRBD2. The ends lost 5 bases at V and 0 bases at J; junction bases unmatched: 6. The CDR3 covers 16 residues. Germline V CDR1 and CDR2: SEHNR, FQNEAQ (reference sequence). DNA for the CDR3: TGTGCCAGCAGCAGTAGCGGGGGATCTAGCACAGATACGCAGTATTTT. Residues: CASSSSGGSSTDTQYF.

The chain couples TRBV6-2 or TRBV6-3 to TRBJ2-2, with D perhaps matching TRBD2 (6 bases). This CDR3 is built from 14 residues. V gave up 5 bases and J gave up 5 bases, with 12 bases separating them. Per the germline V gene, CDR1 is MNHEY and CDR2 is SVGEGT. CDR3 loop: CASSGGRGTGELFF. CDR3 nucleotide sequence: TGTGCCAGCAGTGGGGGGAGAGGGACCGGGGAGCTGTTTTTT.

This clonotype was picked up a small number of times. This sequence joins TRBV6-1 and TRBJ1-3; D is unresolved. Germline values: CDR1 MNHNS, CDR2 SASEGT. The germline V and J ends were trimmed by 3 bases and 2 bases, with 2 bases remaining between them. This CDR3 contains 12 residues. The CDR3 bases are TGTGCCAGCAGTGACCCTGGAAACACCATATATTTT. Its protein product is CASSDPGNTIYF.

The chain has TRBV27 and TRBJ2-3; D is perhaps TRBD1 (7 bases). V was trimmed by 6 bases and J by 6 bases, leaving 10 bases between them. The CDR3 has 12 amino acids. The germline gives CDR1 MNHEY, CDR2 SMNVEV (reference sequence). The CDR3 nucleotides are TGTGCCAGCAGGCCAGGGGGGGATACGCAGTATTTT. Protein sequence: CASRPGGDTQYF.

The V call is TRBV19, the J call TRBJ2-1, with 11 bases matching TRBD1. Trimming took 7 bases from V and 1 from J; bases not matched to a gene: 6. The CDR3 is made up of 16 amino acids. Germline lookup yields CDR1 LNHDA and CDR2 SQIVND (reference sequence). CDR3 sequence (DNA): TGTGCCAGTACCGCCGGGACAGGGGGTTCCTACAATGAGCAGTTCTTC. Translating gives CASTAGTGGSYNEQFF.

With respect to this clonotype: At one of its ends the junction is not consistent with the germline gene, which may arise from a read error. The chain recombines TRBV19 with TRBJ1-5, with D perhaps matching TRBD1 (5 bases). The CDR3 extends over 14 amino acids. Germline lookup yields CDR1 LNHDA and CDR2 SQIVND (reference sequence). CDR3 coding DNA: TGTGCCAGTAGTAGTGGGACGGATAATCGGCCCCAGCATTTT. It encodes CASSSGTDNRPQHF.

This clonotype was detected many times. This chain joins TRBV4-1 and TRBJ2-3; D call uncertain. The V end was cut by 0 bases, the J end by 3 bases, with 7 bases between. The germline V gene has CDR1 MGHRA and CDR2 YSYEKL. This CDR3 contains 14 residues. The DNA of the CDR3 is TGCGCCAGCAGCCAAGAACCCGGAACAGATACGCAGTATTTT. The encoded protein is CASSQEPGTDTQYF.

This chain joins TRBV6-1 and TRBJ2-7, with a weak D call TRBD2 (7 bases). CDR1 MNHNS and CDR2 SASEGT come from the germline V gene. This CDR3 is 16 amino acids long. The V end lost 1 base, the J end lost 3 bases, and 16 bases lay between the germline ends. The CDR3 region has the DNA TGTGCCAGCAGTGAAGAGGGGGGGGCAGGGAACTACGAGCAGTACGTC. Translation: CASSEEGGAGNYEQYV.

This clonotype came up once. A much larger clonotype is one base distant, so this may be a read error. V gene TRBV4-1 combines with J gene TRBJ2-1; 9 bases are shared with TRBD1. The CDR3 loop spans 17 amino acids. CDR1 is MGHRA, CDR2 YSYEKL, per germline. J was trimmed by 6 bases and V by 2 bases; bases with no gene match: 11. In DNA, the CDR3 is TGCGCCAGCAGCCAAATTGTTGGGACAGGGCCAACCAATGAGCAGTTCTTC. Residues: CASSQIVGTGPTNEQFF.

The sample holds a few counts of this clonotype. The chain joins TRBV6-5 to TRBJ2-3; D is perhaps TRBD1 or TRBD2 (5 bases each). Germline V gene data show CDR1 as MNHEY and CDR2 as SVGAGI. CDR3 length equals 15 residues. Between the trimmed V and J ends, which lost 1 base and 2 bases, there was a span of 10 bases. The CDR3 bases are TGTGCCAGCAGTTACTTGGGGGACCTCACAGATACGCAGTATTTT. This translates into CASSYLGDLTDTQYF.

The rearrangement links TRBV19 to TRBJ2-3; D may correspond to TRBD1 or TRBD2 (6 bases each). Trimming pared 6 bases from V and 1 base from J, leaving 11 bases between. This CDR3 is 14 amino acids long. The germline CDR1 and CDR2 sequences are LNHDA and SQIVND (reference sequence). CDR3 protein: CASRTGGGTDTQYF. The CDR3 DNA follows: TGTGCCAGTAGGACAGGCGGGGGCACAGATACGCAGTATTTT.

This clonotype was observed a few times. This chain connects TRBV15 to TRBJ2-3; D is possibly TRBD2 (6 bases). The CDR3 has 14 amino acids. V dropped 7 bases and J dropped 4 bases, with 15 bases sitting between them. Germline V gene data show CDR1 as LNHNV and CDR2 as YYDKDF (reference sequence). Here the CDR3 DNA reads TGTGCCACCAAGGAGGGGTGGTTGGCAGATACGCAGTATTTT. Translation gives CATKEGWLADTQYF.

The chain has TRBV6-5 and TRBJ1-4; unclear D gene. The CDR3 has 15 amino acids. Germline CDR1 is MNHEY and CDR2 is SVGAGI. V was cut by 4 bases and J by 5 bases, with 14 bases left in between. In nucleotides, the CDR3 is TGTGCCAGCAGTTTCCTACAGAATTTAAATGAAAAACTGTTTTTT. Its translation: CASSFLQNLNEKLFF.

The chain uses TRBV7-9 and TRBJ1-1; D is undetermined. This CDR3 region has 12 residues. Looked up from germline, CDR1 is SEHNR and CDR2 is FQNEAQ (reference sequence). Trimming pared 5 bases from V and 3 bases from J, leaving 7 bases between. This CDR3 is CASSRSYTEAFF. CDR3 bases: TGTGCCAGCAGCAGGAGCTACACTGAAGCTTTCTTT.

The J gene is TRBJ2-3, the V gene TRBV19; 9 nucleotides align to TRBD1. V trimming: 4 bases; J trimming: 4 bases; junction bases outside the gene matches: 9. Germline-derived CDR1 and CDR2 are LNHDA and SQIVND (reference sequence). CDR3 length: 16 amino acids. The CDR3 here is CASSTRTGVYADTQYF. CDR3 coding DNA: TGTGCCAGTAGTACACGGACAGGGGTTTATGCAGATACGCAGTATTTT.

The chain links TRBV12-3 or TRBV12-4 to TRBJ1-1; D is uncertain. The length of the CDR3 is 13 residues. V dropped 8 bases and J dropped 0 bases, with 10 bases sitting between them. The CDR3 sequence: CASGVGVNTEAFF. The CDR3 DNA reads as TGTGCCAGCGGAGTCGGCGTGAACACTGAAGCTTTCTTT.